A single sample gave rise to the 13 T cell receptor beta chains below, sequenced in a study of T cells in Graves' hyperthyroidism and ophthalmopathy. Amplification yielded TCR beta CDR3 regions, with RNA transcripts as the source. A first-round RT-PCR of the TCR CDR3 used the HTBI primer set. From the multiplex PCR reads, TCRdb called clonotypes with MiXCR, one entry per CDR3 protein. This sample carries 700,000 or so distinct CDR3 sequences, about 16% of them seen once, and the ten largest clones take around 7.7%. The material sequenced was blood. Source of these receptors: a man younger than 30 with Graves' hyperthyroidism.

The gene calls are TRBV12-5 and TRBJ2-1, with D maybe TRBD2 (6 bases). Trimming cost V 7 bases and J 0 bases, with 22 bases left between them. The CDR3 sequence is 18 residues long. Germline CDR1 LGHNT, CDR2 FRNRAP. CDR3 DNA: TGTGCTAGTGTCCCCGGGACTTTTAAACCTCGCTCCTACAATGAGCAGTTCTTC. This codes for CASVPGTFKPRSYNEQFF. The full variable domain, with the rest looked up from reference TRBV12-5 and TRBJ2-1, is DARVTQTPRHKVTEMGQEVTMRCQPILGHNTVFWYRQTMMQGLELLAYFRNRAPLDDSGMPKDRFSAEMPDATLATLKIQPSEPRDSAVYFCASVPGTFKPRSYNEQFFGPGTRLTVL.

This clonotype was detected ten times or more. The chain uses TRBV20-1 and TRBJ1-2; 7 nucleotides match TRBD1. Trimming at V came to 3 bases and at J to 4 bases, leaving 8 bases not matched to a gene. The CDR3 totals 14 residues. Germline loops: CDR1 DFQATT, CDR2 SNEGSKA (reference sequence). In DNA form, the CDR3 reads TGCAGTGCTAGGGTACAGGGGATGGGCTATGGCTACACCTTC. Its translation: CSARVQGMGYGYTF.

The sample holds many counts of this clonotype. The chain links TRBV6-2 or TRBV6-3 to TRBJ2-7; possibly TRBD2 for D (6 bases). Germline CDR1 and CDR2: MNHEY and SVGEGT. CDR3 length: 14 residues. V was cut by 6 bases and J by 3 bases, with 15 bases left in between. The chain's CDR3 is CASRHPRGSYEQYF. The DNA for the CDR3 is TGTGCCAGCAGACACCCGCGGGGCAGCTACGAGCAGTACTTC.

The sample holds a few counts of this clonotype. The CDR3 loop is CASSFSVDRQYF. Here the CDR3 DNA reads TGTGCCAGCAGTTTCTCAGTTGATAGGCAGTACTTC. The V and J genes are TRBV28 and TRBJ2-7, with D unresolved. The CDR3 is 12 residues long. The germline V gene encodes CDR1 MDHEN and CDR2 SYDVKM. V shed 3 bases and J shed 9 bases, with 12 bases lying between them.

V usage is TRBV7-2 and J usage is TRBJ2-3; D is ambiguous. Germline loops: CDR1 SGHTA, CDR2 FQGNSA. The CDR3 spans 13 residues. Trimming stripped 3 bases from V and 11 bases from J, with 15 bases between. This chain's CDR3 is CASSFGGQIRQYF. CDR3 nucleotides: TGTGCCAGCAGCTTCGGTGGCCAGATTAGGCAGTATTTT.

This clonotype was recorded at least ten times. The J gene is TRBJ1-4, the V gene TRBV28, with D tentatively TRBD1 (6 bases). The germline gives CDR1 MDHEN, CDR2 SYDVKM. The CDR3 has 15 amino acids. Trimming took 6 bases from V and 10 from J, leaving 21 bases between them. The CDR3 loop reads CASRDGGGPRGKLFF. The CDR3 DNA is TGTGCCAGCAGGGACGGGGGCGGACCTAGGGGAAAACTGTTTTTT.

The chain joins TRBV25-1 to TRBJ2-7; D ambiguous. This CDR3 is built from 17 residues. V was trimmed by 2 bases and J by 4 bases, leaving 21 bases between them. Looked up from germline, CDR1 is MGHDK and CDR2 is SYGVNS. The CDR3 DNA follows: TGTGCCAGCAGTGAAGCCAGCGCAGTGGACCGCTCGTACGAGCAGTACTTC. This sequence encodes CASSEASAVDRSYEQYF.

This clonotype was counted ten times or more. The chain is built from TRBV6-5 and TRBJ2-3; D may be TRBD1 (6 bases). Germline V gene data show CDR1 as MNHEY and CDR2 as SVGAGI. Trimming cost V 0 bases and J 0 bases, with 16 bases left between them. The CDR3 consists of 18 residues. CDR3 nucleotides: TGTGCCAGCAGTTACTCTTTCCCAGGGGCGTCAAGCACAGATACGCAGTATTTT. Translation gives CASSYSFPGASSTDTQYF.

This clonotype was seen a few times. The chain employs TRBV28 and TRBJ2-5, with 8 bases matching TRBD1. CDR3 size: 12 residues. Trimming cost V 10 bases and J 4 bases; bases outside gene matches: 5. Germline V CDR1 and CDR2: MDHEN, SYDVKM. Written as DNA, the CDR3 is TGTGCCATCACAGGGACAGGAGAGACCCAGTACTTC. Protein product: CAITGTGETQYF.

The chain is built from TRBV2 and TRBJ2-2; D gene uncertain. The CDR3 totals 14 residues. Germline V lookup: CDR1 SNHLY, CDR2 FYNNEI. V shed 7 bases and J shed 5 bases, with 14 bases lying between them. In nucleotides, the CDR3 is TGTGCCAGCACTCCCTCCCCCCGAACCGGGGAGCTGTTTTTT. Amino acid sequence: CASTPSPRTGELFF.

As regards this clonotype: A read error may be the cause here, since a much bigger clone is one base away. V gene TRBV2 combines with J gene TRBJ2-7; TRBD2 matches at 10 bases. The CDR3 length is 15 residues. The germline V gene encodes CDR1 SNHLY and CDR2 FYNNEI. The CDR3 protein is CASSGSSGSSREEYF. For the CDR3, the DNA is TGTGCCAGCAGTGGATCTAGCGGGAGTAGTCGCGAGGAGTACTTC.

This clonotype was counted only a few times. This chain links TRBV2 with TRBJ1-1; 9 nucleotides line up with TRBD1. The CDR3 is made up of 16 amino acids. Germline assignment: CDR1 SNHLY and CDR2 FYNNEI. J lost 0 bases, V lost 8 bases, and 10 bases had no gene match. DNA for the CDR3: TGTGCCAGCTTGGAGACAGGGGGATATATGAACACTGAAGCTTTCTTT. This translates into CASLETGGYMNTEAFF.

The rearrangement joins TRBV12-3 or TRBV12-4 to TRBJ1-2, with D possibly being TRBD1 (5 bases). Trimming stripped 6 bases from V and 13 bases from J, with 18 bases between. This CDR3 region has 12 residues. The CDR3 nucleotides read TGTGCCAGCAGATCCCGGATGGGACCCCTCACCTTC. This gives the protein CASRSRMGPLTF.